Shown below are 24 T cell receptor beta chains from a single sample sequenced in a study of T cells in localized non-small cell lung cancer. Clones were read by immunoSEQ multiplex PCR, and TCRdb kept only the in-frame ones, dropping some. Of over a thousand clones in the sample, 25% to 30% are singletons; the top ten hold about a third. The specimen comprised normal lung tissue next to the tumor, sampled before any cancer treatment. These receptors came from a man aged 40 to 70 with stage III lung adenocarcinoma.

The J gene is TRBJ2-2, the V gene TRBV4-1; D is undetermined. Germline CDR1 reads MGHRA; CDR2 reads YSYEKL. The CDR3 totals 12 residues. The V gene lost 4 bases and the J gene lost 5 bases, with 5 bases spanning the gap. CDR3 nucleotides: TGCGCCAGCAGCCCAGGTACCGGGGAGCTGTTTTTT. This codes for CASSPGTGELFF.

This clone was picked up a small number of times. V usage is TRBV9 and J usage is TRBJ2-7; D possibly corresponds to TRBD1 (6 bases). CDR3 size: 14 residues. Germline-derived CDR1 and CDR2 are SGDLS and YYNGEE. Trimming pared 4 bases from V and 4 bases from J, leaving 15 bases between. The CDR3 sequence: CASSNSRTVYEQYF. The CDR3 DNA sequence: TGTGCCAGCAGCAATTCACGGACAGTTTACGAGCAGTACTTC.

The V gene is TRBV14, the J gene TRBJ2-5; possible D gene TRBD1, 6 bases. CDR3 length: 15 amino acids. The germline V gene encodes CDR1 SGHDN and CDR2 FVKESK. V lost 2 bases and J lost 5, with 15 bases in between. Here the CDR3 reads CASSQMGALSETQYF. In DNA form, the CDR3 reads TGTGCCAGCAGCCAAATGGGGGCTTTATCGGAGACCCAGTACTTC.

This clone has more than one count but fewer than ten. The V gene is TRBV28, the J gene TRBJ1-2; D not certain. This CDR3 spans 14 amino acids. Germline CDR1 MDHEN, CDR2 SYDVKM. The germline V and J ends were trimmed by 5 bases and 4 bases, with 14 bases remaining between them. CDR3: CASSQELTGYGYTF. The CDR3 coding sequence is TGTGCCAGCAGTCAAGAGCTGACCGGCTATGGCTACACCTTC.

This clone was seen a few times. This chain joins TRBV11-3 and TRBJ2-7; a possible D gene is TRBD2 (6 bases). The V gene lost 1 base and the J gene lost 0 bases, with 7 bases spanning the gap. The length of the CDR3 is 14 residues. Germline CDR1 reads SGHNT; CDR2 reads YENEEA. The CDR3 loop is CASSLVGGSYEQYV. In nucleotides, the CDR3 is TGTGCCAGCAGCTTAGTGGGGGGCTCCTACGAGCAGTACGTC.

The CDR3 nucleotides read TGTGCCAGCAGTTTAGGGCGGGAGATCGCTGAGCAGTTCTTC. The encoded protein is CASSLGREIAEQFF. The V call is TRBV28, the J call TRBJ2-1, with TRBD2 identical over 7 bases. CDR3 length equals 14 residues. The trim removed 2 bases at V and 9 bases at J, leaving 7 bases unmatched. Germline-derived CDR1 and CDR2 are MDHEN and SYDVKM.

This clone was seen a handful of times. The CDR3 DNA reads as TGTGCCAGCAGACCGGACAGGGGCCTTTATGGCTACACCTTC. As protein: CASRPDRGLYGYTF. This chain joins TRBV28 and TRBJ1-2; 9 positions agree with TRBD1. The ends lost 6 bases at V and 5 bases at J; junction bases unmatched: 7. CDR3 length: 14 residues. Germline-derived CDR1 and CDR2 are MDHEN and SYDVKM.

The chain links TRBV18 to TRBJ1-2; tentative D call: TRBD1 (5 bases). Germline V gene lookup returns CDR1 KGHSH and CDR2 LQKENI. The CDR3 covers 16 residues. Trimming stripped 3 bases from V and 6 bases from J, with 20 bases between. In DNA form, the CDR3 reads TGTGCCAGCTCACCGCTTAGCTCCGGGACTGAAGATGGCTACACCTTC. This translates into CASSPLSSGTEDGYTF.

This chain uses TRBV6-8 with TRBJ2-1; 12 nucleotides agree with TRBD1. Germline CDR1 MNHGY, CDR2 SAAAGT. The length of the CDR3 is 15 residues. Trimming removed 5 bases from V and 5 bases from J; junction bases left unmatched: 4. CDR3 DNA sequence: TGTGCCAGCAGTAGGGACAGGGGGCTCGACAATGAGCAGTTCTTC. Protein sequence: CASSRDRGLDNEQFF.

This clone turned up a few times. The chain employs TRBV7-1 and TRBJ1-1, with a weak D call TRBD1 (6 bases). TRBV7-1 is recorded as an ORF, its role being uncertain. V was pared by 5 bases and J by 1 base, with 8 bases between. The CDR3 spans 13 residues. CDR3 nucleotide sequence: TGTGCCAGCAGCAAACAGGGGAACACTGAAGCTTTCTTT. Encoded protein: CASSKQGNTEAFF.

This clone was seen only a few times. The chain joins TRBV6-8 to TRBJ2-7; 8 bases are a match to TRBD1. Germline CDR1 is MNHGY and CDR2 is SAAAGT. CDR3 length equals 13 residues. V lost 7 bases to trimming and J lost 6 bases; unmatched junction nucleotides: 8. Here the CDR3 reads CASKRTGPGEQYV. The CDR3 nucleotides read TGTGCCAGCAAAAGGACAGGGCCGGGCGAGCAGTACGTC.

The rearrangement links TRBV14 to TRBJ2-3, with D unresolved. CDR3 size: 13 residues. CDR1 and CDR2 from the germline V gene are SGHDN and FVKESK. Deletions cut 1 base from V and 6 bases from J, with 8 bases between. In DNA form, the CDR3 reads TGTGCCAGCAGCCAAGGCCCTGGGGATACGCAGTATTTT. It encodes CASSQGPGDTQYF.

Sample share makes this clone medium-sized. Distinct nucleotide sequences in the sample also encode this CDR3. The chain combines TRBV6-8 with TRBJ1-2, with a tentative D call TRBD1 (5 bases). Germline assignment: CDR1 MNHGY and CDR2 SAAAGT. Trimming took 2 bases from V and 1 from J, leaving 8 bases between them. The CDR3 length is 14 residues. The CDR3 nucleotides read TGTGCCAGCAGTTACGACAGCAATAACTATGGCTACACCTTC. Amino acid sequence: CASSYDSNNYGYTF.

The V call is TRBV28, the J call TRBJ2-2; 10 bases are a match to TRBD2. This CDR3 spans 18 amino acids. Germline V gene lookup returns CDR1 MDHEN and CDR2 SYDVKM. V was clipped by 6 bases and J by 1 base; unmatched bases: 11. CDR3 loop: CASRPPGTSVRNTGELFF. CDR3 nucleotide sequence: TGTGCCAGCAGGCCCCCAGGGACTAGCGTCCGGAACACCGGGGAGCTGTTTTTT.

The chain joins TRBV30 to TRBJ2-1; D ambiguous. The germline CDR1 and CDR2 sequences are GTSNPN and SVGIG (reference sequence). With 0 bases removed from V and 5 bases from J, the gap between germline ends came to 8 bases. This CDR3 region has 13 residues. CDR3 coding DNA: TGTGCCTGGAGTGTACGTGCGGACAATGAGCAGTTCTTC. Translating gives CAWSVRADNEQFF.

This clone has a handful of counts. The V gene is TRBV28, the J gene TRBJ1-2; TRBD1 matches at 8 bases. Germline CDR1 is MDHEN and CDR2 is SYDVKM. V lost 5 bases, J lost 7 bases, and 6 bases stayed unmatched. The CDR3 extends over 13 amino acids. The CDR3 bases are TGTGCCAGCAGTATGGACAGGGTTGGTGGCTACACCTTC. Translating gives CASSMDRVGGYTF.

This clone showed up just a few times. This chain joins TRBV14 and TRBJ2-7; D unresolved. Trimming cost V 4 bases and J 4 bases, with 8 bases left between them. This CDR3 is 12 amino acids long. Germline assignment: CDR1 SGHDN and CDR2 FVKESK. The CDR3 DNA is TGTGCCAGCAGCCTTCAGCGATACGAGCAGTACTTC. Residues: CASSLQRYEQYF.

This clone was seen a handful of times. The chain employs TRBV6-8 and TRBJ2-1; tentatively, D is TRBD1 (6 bases). Germline CDR1 and CDR2: MNHGY and SAAAGT. The CDR3 spans 14 residues. The V end lost 3 bases, the J end lost 9 bases, and 15 bases lay between the germline ends. The DNA of the CDR3 is TGTGCCAGCAGTTATTATTCAGGGGCGAGTGAGCAGTTCTTC. This gives the protein CASSYYSGASEQFF.

In this sample, this clone turned up a few times. Here the CDR3 DNA reads TGTGCCAGTCGGCGGACAGGGGATTCCTACGAGCAGTACGTC. It yields the protein CASRRTGDSYEQYV. The chain recombines TRBV6-8 with TRBJ2-7; 9 bases match TRBD1. From germline, CDR1 is MNHGY and CDR2 SAAAGT. The CDR3 has 14 residues. The V segment lost 9 bases and the J segment 1 base; nucleotides outside the gene matches: 7.

The rearrangement joins TRBV19 to TRBJ1-5; no firm D call. The CDR3 is made up of 13 amino acids. Germline CDR1 reads LNHDA; CDR2 reads SQIVND (reference sequence). The V end was cut by 4 bases, the J end by 7 bases, with 11 bases between. CDR3 nucleotides: TGTGCCAGTAGTACCCAAGGCGGGCAGCCCCAGCATTTT. Protein product: CASSTQGGQPQHF.

This clone is medium-sized by share. V gene TRBV9 combines with J gene TRBJ2-7; the match to TRBD2 covers 7 bases. Germline V CDR1 and CDR2: SGDLS, YYNGEE. The CDR3 has 14 amino acids. V shed 1 base, J shed 5 bases, and the junction held 6 bases outside the gene matches. The CDR3 nucleotides read TGTGCCAGCAGCGTATCCGGGAGGAACGACGAGCAGTACTTC. Translated, it gives CASSVSGRNDEQYF.

This clone was detected once. V and J are TRBV14 and TRBJ2-7; TRBD2 aligns across 9 bases. CDR3 size: 16 residues. After removal of 4 bases from V and 2 bases from J, the junction contained 9 bases not matched to a gene. Germline values: CDR1 SGHDN, CDR2 FVKESK. The CDR3 DNA is TGTGCCAGCAGCCCTGCCGGGCGGGAGGGGACCTACGAGCAGTACTTC. Protein sequence: CASSPAGREGTYEQYF.

The chain combines TRBV14 with TRBJ1-2; 12 bases line up with TRBD1. Trimming took 3 bases from V and 8 from J; bases not matched to a gene: 10. Germline V gene lookup returns CDR1 SGHDN and CDR2 FVKESK. This CDR3 is 16 amino acids long. The CDR3 sequence is CASSQGTGGRIGGYTF. The CDR3 DNA is TGTGCCAGCAGCCAGGGGACAGGGGGCCGAATCGGCGGCTACACCTTC.

This clone has a handful of counts. The V and J genes are TRBV19 and TRBJ1-4; D is possibly TRBD1 (5 bases). Deletions cut 3 bases from V and 8 bases from J, with 13 bases between. The CDR3 is made up of 14 amino acids. In germline, CDR1 is LNHDA, CDR2 SQIVND (reference sequence). CDR3: CASSMRGAGEKLFF. In nucleotides, the CDR3 is TGTGCCAGTAGTATGAGAGGGGCGGGAGAAAAACTGTTTTTT.